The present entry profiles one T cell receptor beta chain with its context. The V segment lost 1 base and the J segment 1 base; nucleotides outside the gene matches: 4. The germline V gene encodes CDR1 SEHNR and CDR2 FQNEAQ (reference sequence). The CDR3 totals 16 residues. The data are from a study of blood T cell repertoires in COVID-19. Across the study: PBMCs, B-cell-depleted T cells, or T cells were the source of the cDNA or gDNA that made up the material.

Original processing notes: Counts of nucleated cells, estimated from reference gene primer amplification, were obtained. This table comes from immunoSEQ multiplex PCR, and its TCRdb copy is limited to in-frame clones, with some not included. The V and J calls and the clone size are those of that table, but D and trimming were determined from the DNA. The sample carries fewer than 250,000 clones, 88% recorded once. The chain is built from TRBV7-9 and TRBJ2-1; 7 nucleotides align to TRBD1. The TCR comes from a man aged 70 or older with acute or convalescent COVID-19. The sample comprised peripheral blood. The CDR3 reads CASSLGTGESYNEQFF. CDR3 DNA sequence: TGTGCCAGCAGCTTAGGCACAGGGGAATCCTACAATGAGCAGTTCTTC. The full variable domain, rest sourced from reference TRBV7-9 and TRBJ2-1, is DTGVSQNPRHKITKRGQNVTFRCDPISEHNRLYWYRQTLGQGPEFLTYFQNEAQLEKSRLLSDRFSAERPKGSFSTLEIQRTEQGDSAMYLCASSLGTGESYNEQFFGPGTRLTVL.